Shown below are 21 T cell receptor beta chains from a single sample sequenced in a study of shared clonotypes between healthy human individuals. Repertoires were generated with immunoSEQ multiplex PCR, while TCRdb's copy carries only in-frame clones and drops some. Altogether roughly 2,300,000 clones are present, around 92% being singletons, with the ten largest covering around 0.35%. The material sequenced was naive CD4+ T cells from PBMCs. The subset here: CD45RA+ positively selected. The receptor set was obtained from a man aged 18 to 29 in good health. Some clones in this sample may be carry-over from other donors' samples.

The chain joins TRBV11-2 to TRBJ1-4; D not certain. This CDR3 spans 15 amino acids. Germline CDR1 SGHAT, CDR2 FQNNGV. V dropped 3 bases and J dropped 4 bases, with 12 bases sitting between them. In nucleotides, the CDR3 is TGTGCCAGCAGCTTCCTTAGACGGATTAATGAAAAACTGTTTTTT. Its translation: CASSFLRRINEKLFF.

The chain uses TRBV30 and TRBJ2-2; D ambiguous. The CDR3 length is 11 residues. V gave up 5 bases and J gave up 7 bases, with 8 bases separating them. Germline CDR1 GTSNPN, CDR2 SVGIG (reference sequence). The CDR3 DNA is TGTGCCTGGGGCAGAGGCGGGGAGCTGTTTTTT. Its protein product is CAWGRGGELFF.

This clone was detected a few times. CDR3 protein: CASSEQGYTEAFF. The CDR3 coding sequence is TGTGCCAGCAGTGAACAGGGTTACACTGAAGCTTTCTTT. V is TRBV6-1 and J is TRBJ1-1; D is perhaps TRBD1 (5 bases). V shed 2 bases and J shed 3 bases, with 7 bases lying between them. This CDR3 is built from 13 residues. The germline gives CDR1 MNHNS, CDR2 SASEGT.

The chain links TRBV9 to TRBJ1-1; unclear D gene. CDR1 is SGDLS and CDR2 is YYNGEE in the germline V gene. Trimming left V 2 bases short and J 0 bases short, with 5 bases between. The CDR3 is 13 residues long. The CDR3 bases are TGTGCCAGCAGCGTCCTCTTGAACACTGAAGCTTTCTTT. Protein product: CASSVLLNTEAFF.

V is TRBV28 and J is TRBJ2-3, with D possibly being TRBD2 (5 bases). The CDR3 runs 12 residues. V was shortened by 5 bases and J by 3 bases, with 6 bases between the two germline ends. Germline CDR1 reads MDHEN; CDR2 reads SYDVKM. The CDR3 loop reads CASSTRTDTQYF. The CDR3 DNA reads TGTGCCAGCAGTACTAGAACAGATACGCAGTATTTT.

This sequence joins TRBV2 and TRBJ2-1, with 11 positions matching TRBD2. Germline V gene lookup returns CDR1 SNHLY and CDR2 FYNNEI. The CDR3 sequence is 15 residues long. V gave up 6 bases and J gave up 4 bases; unmatched junction bases: 5. The DNA for the CDR3 is TGTGCCAGCAGCGGACTAGCGGGCTCTTACAATGAGCAGTTCTTC. It is translated as CASSGLAGSYNEQFF.

This chain joins TRBV28 and TRBJ2-7; 11 bases line up with TRBD1. The CDR3 has 16 amino acids. CDR1 is MDHEN and CDR2 is SYDVKM in the germline V gene. V dropped 3 bases and J dropped 6; count of bases not matched to a gene: 10. CDR3 coding DNA: TGTGCCAGCAGTTTCCTCCGGACAGGGGGCTCGGGCGAGCAGTACTTC. Protein product: CASSFLRTGGSGEQYF.

The V and J genes are TRBV18 and TRBJ2-1, with TRBD2 matching over 10 bases. Germline V gene data show CDR1 as KGHSH and CDR2 as LQKENI. This CDR3 spans 15 amino acids. V dropped 5 bases and J dropped 6; count of bases not matched to a gene: 7. This CDR3 reads CASSAGTSDLNEQFF. The CDR3 DNA sequence: TGTGCCAGCTCAGCCGGGACTAGCGATCTCAATGAGCAGTTCTTC.

This clone turned up a few times. The same CDR3 also results from other DNA sequences found in this sample. The J gene is TRBJ1-5, the V gene TRBV28; D call uncertain. The V gene lost 3 bases and the J gene lost 0 bases, with 3 bases spanning the gap. The CDR3 contains 13 residues. In germline, CDR1 is MDHEN, CDR2 SYDVKM. CDR3 residues: CASSLDSNQPQHF. CDR3 bases: TGTGCCAGCAGTTTGGATAGCAATCAGCCCCAGCATTTT.

The chain carries TRBV2 and TRBJ2-2; tentative D call: TRBD2 (5 bases). Germline V CDR1 and CDR2: SNHLY, FYNNEI. V lost 6 bases, J lost 5 bases, and 10 bases lay in between. There are 13 residues in the CDR3. The CDR3 DNA sequence: TGTGCCAGCAGGACCACTAGTACCGGGGAGCTGTTTTTT. It specifies CASRTTSTGELFF.

Notes on this clone: Other DNA sequences in the same sample also yield this CDR3. The chain combines TRBV5-1 with TRBJ2-5; 13 bases are shared with TRBD2. Unmatched junction bases numbered 5, after V lost 4 bases and J lost 5 bases. The length of the CDR3 is 15 residues. Germline V gene data show CDR1 as SGHRS and CDR2 as YFSETQ. In DNA form, the CDR3 reads TGCGCCAGCAGCCTTGGACTAGCGGGAGTTGAGACCCAGTACTTC. Its translation is CASSLGLAGVETQYF.

This chain links TRBV5-1 with TRBJ2-7, with D perhaps matching TRBD2 (5 bases). CDR1 is SGHRS, CDR2 YFSETQ, per germline. The CDR3 is made up of 15 amino acids. Trimming removed 1 base at V and 2 bases at J, with 13 bases between. The CDR3 DNA follows: TGCGCCAGCAGCTTGATCGTTTCGGGAACCTACGAGCAGTACTTC. Translating gives CASSLIVSGTYEQYF.

V usage is TRBV9 and J usage is TRBJ2-3; D may be TRBD2 (7 bases). CDR1 and CDR2 from the germline V gene are SGDLS and YYNGEE. Trimming took off 1 base at V and 0 bases at J, with 12 bases between the two ends. The CDR3 length is 16 residues. The chain's CDR3 is CASSVMGGPSTDTQYF. The CDR3 coding sequence is TGTGCCAGCAGCGTAATGGGGGGGCCTAGCACAGATACGCAGTATTTT.

The rearrangement joins TRBV29-1 to TRBJ2-1; TRBD1 might be the D (6 bases). Germline loops: CDR1 SQVTM, CDR2 ANQGSEA. The V and J ends lost 4 bases and 15 bases respectively, with 10 bases between them. This CDR3 spans 9 amino acids. As DNA, the CDR3 is TGCAGCGTTGCCCGAGGGGGGTTCTTC. Residues: CSVARGGFF.

The chain has TRBV6-1 and TRBJ2-5, with D possibly being TRBD2 (5 bases). Trimming shortened V by 2 bases and J by 4 bases, and 14 bases separated the two germline ends. This CDR3 comprises 15 residues. CDR1 and CDR2 from the germline V gene are MNHNS and SASEGT. CDR3 protein: CASSENRGVAETQYF. In DNA, the CDR3 is TGTGCCAGCAGTGAAAATCGGGGTGTAGCAGAGACCCAGTACTTC.

This clone appeared once. CDR3 region: CASSPRHDTEAFF. CDR3 nucleotides: TGTGCCAGCAGTCCTCGGCATGACACTGAAGCTTTCTTT. The rearrangement links TRBV27 to TRBJ1-1; D unresolved. Between the trimmed V and J ends, which lost 5 bases and 3 bases, there was a span of 10 bases. Germline CDR1 is MNHEY and CDR2 is SMNVEV (reference sequence). This CDR3 spans 13 amino acids.

This sequence joins TRBV18 and TRBJ2-1; no clear D. Trimming cost V 4 bases and J 9 bases, with 16 bases left between them. CDR3 length equals 14 residues. In germline, CDR1 is KGHSH, CDR2 LQKENI. The CDR3 sequence: CASSRSDLSGEQFF. Here the CDR3 DNA reads TGTGCCAGCTCACGCTCTGATCTATCGGGTGAGCAGTTCTTC.

The chain combines TRBV28 with TRBJ1-1, with D possibly being TRBD1 (5 bases). V shed 6 bases and J shed 11 bases, with 13 bases lying between them. CDR3 size: 11 residues. Germline CDR1 MDHEN, CDR2 SYDVKM. The DNA for the CDR3 is TGTGCCAGCAGGCTACAGGATAGCGCTTTCTTT. Protein product: CASRLQDSAFF.

The chain employs TRBV29-1 and TRBJ2-1; 10 nucleotides line up with TRBD2. The CDR3 extends over 13 amino acids. Trimming took 2 bases from V and 7 from J; bases not matched to a gene: 2. Per germline, CDR1 SQVTM and CDR2 ANQGSEA. The DNA for the CDR3 is TGCAGCGTTGAATTTAGCGGGAGGAATGAGCAGTTCTTC. As protein: CSVEFSGRNEQFF.

The rearrangement links TRBV15 to TRBJ2-1; 8 bases agree with TRBD1. V dropped 3 bases and J dropped 9; count of bases not matched to a gene: 4. This CDR3 comprises 13 residues. Germline V lookup: CDR1 LNHNV, CDR2 YYDKDF (reference sequence). The CDR3 coding sequence is TGTGCCACCAGCAGCCGACAGGGGAGTGAGCAGTTCTTC. Amino acid sequence: CATSSRQGSEQFF.

The chain is built from TRBV2 and TRBJ2-5; D gene unclear. Trimming removed 4 bases from V and 3 bases from J, with 15 bases in between. Germline CDR1 is SNHLY and CDR2 is FYNNEI. The CDR3 loop spans 15 amino acids. The CDR3 region is CASSVWRTEKETQYF. Written as DNA, the CDR3 is TGTGCCAGCAGTGTGTGGCGGACCGAGAAAGAGACCCAGTACTTC.